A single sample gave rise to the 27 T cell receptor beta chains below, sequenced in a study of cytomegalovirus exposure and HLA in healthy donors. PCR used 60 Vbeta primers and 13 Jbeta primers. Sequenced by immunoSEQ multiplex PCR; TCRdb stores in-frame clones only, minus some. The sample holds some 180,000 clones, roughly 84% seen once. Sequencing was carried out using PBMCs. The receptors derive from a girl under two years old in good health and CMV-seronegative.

The CDR3 nucleotides are TGTGCCAGCAGTAGCGGACAGGTACAAGAGACCCAGTACTTC. This gives the protein CASSSGQVQETQYF. The chain couples TRBV28 to TRBJ2-5; 7 bases match TRBD1. CDR3 length: 14 residues. Germline trimming cut 5 bases from V and 2 bases from J; bases unmatched to any gene: 5. CDR1 is MDHEN, CDR2 SYDVKM, per germline.

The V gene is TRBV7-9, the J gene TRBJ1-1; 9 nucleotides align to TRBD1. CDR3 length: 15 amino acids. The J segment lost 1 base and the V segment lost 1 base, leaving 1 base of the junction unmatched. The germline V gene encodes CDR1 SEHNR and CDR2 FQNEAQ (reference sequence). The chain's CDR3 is CASSLGQGGNTEAFF. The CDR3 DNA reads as TGTGCCAGCAGCTTAGGACAGGGGGGGAACACTGAAGCTTTCTTT.

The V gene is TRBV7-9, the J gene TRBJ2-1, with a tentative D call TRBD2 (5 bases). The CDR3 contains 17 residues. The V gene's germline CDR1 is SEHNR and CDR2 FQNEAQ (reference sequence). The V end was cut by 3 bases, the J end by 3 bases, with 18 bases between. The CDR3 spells CASSFPRPPLVYNEQFF. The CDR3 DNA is TGTGCCAGCAGCTTTCCCCGCCCCCCACTAGTCTACAATGAGCAGTTCTTC.

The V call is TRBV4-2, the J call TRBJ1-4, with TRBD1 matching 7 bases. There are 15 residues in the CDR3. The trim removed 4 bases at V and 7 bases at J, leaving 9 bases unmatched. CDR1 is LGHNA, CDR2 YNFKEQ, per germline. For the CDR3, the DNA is TGTGCCAGCAGCCCTAAAGACAGGGTGGCTGAAAAACTGTTTTTT. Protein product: CASSPKDRVAEKLFF.

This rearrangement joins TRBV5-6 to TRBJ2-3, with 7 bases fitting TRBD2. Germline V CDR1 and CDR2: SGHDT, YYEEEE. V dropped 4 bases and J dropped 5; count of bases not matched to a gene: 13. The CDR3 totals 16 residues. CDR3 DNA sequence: TGTGCCAGCAGCGGGGTGGCGGGGGAAGGAGTAGATACGCAGTATTTT. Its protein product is CASSGVAGEGVDTQYF.

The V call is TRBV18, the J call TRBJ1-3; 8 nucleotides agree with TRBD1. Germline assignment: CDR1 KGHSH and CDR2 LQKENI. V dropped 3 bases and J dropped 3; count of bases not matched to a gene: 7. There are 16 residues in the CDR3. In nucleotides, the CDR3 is TGTGCCAGCTCACCCGGGACAGGCCCACTTGGAAACACCATATATTTT. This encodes CASSPGTGPLGNTIYF.

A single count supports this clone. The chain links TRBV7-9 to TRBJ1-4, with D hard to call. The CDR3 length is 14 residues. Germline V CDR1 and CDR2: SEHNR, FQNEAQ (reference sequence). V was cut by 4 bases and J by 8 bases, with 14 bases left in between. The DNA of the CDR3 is TGTGCCAGCAGCTCCTCCGGGGTCAGGGAAAAACTGTTTTTT. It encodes CASSSSGVREKLFF.

As DNA, the CDR3 is TGTGCCAGCAGCGTAGCTGGAACTAGCGGCGCGAGCACAGATACGCAGTATTTT. Its translation: CASSVAGTSGASTDTQYF. The chain recombines TRBV9 with TRBJ2-3; TRBD2 aligns across 8 bases. The CDR3 is 18 amino acids. V gave up 0 bases and J gave up 0 bases; unmatched junction bases: 9. The germline V gene has CDR1 SGDLS and CDR2 YYNGEE.

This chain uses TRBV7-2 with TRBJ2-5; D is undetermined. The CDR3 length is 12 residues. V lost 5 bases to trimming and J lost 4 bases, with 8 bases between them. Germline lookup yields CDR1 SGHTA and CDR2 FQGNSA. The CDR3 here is CASSPSRETQYF. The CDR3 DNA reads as TGTGCCAGCAGCCCGTCGCGAGAGACCCAGTACTTC.

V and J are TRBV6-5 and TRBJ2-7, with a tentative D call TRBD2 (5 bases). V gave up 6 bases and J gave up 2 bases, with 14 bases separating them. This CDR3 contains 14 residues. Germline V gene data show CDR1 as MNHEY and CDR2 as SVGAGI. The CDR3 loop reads CASRRGLLAYEQYF. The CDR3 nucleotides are TGTGCCAGCAGGCGAGGACTCCTAGCCTACGAGCAGTACTTC.

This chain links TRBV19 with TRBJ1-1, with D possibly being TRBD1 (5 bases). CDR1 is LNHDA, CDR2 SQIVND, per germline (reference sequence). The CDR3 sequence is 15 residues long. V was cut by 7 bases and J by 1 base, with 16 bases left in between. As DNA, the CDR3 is TGTGCCAGTAAGGGGAGGGTGTCAGCGAACACTGAAGCTTTCTTT. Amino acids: CASKGRVSANTEAFF.

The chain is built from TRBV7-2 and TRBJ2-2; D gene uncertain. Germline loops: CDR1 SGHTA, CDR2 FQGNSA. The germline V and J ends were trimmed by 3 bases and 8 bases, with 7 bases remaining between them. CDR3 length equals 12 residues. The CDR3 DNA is TGTGCCAGCAGCTTCCTGCTAGGGGAGCTGTTTTTT. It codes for CASSFLLGELFF.

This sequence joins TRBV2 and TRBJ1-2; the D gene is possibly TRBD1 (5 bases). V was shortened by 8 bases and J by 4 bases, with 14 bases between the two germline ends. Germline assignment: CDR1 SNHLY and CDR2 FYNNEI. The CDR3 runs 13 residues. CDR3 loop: CASVEQASYGYTF. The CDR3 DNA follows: TGTGCCAGCGTAGAACAGGCTTCCTATGGCTACACCTTC.

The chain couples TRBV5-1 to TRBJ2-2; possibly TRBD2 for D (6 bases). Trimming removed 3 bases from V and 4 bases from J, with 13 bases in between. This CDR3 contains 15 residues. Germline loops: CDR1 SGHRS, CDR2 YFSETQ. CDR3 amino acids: CASSSTSLSTGELFF. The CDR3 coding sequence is TGCGCCAGCAGCTCCACTAGCCTCTCCACCGGGGAGCTGTTTTTT. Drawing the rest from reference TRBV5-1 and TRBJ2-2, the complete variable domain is KAGVTQTPRYLIKTRGQQVTLSCSPISGHRSVSWYQQTPGQGLQFLFEYFSETQRNKGNFPGRFSGRQFSNSRSEMNVSTLELGDSALYLCASSSTSLSTGELFFGEGSRLTVL.

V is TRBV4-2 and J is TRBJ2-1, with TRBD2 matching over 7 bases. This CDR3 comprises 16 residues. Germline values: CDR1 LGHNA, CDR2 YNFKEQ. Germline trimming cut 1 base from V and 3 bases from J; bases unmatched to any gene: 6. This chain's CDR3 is CASSQVAGVGYNEQFF. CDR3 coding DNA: TGTGCCAGCAGCCAAGTGGCGGGAGTTGGCTACAATGAGCAGTTCTTC.

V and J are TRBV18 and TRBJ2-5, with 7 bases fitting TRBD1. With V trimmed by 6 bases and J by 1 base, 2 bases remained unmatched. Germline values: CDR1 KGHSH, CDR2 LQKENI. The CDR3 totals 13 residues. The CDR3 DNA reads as TGTGCCAGCTCGGACAGGACCCAAGAGACCCAGTACTTC. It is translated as CASSDRTQETQYF. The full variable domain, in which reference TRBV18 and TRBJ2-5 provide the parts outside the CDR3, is NAGVMQNPRHLVRRRGQEARLRCSPMKGHSHVYWYRQLPEEGLKFMVYLQKENIIDESGMPKERFSAEFPKEGPSILRIQQVVRGDSAAYFCASSDRTQETQYFGPGTRLLVL.

CDR3 sequence (DNA): TGTGCCAGCAGCGTCGGGACAGGGGATGAGCAGTTCTTC. It codes for CASSVGTGDEQFF. The chain joins TRBV9 to TRBJ2-1; 10 positions agree with TRBD1. V shed 2 bases and J 8 bases; nucleotides not matched to a gene: 1. CDR3 length: 13 amino acids. Germline V CDR1 and CDR2: SGDLS, YYNGEE.

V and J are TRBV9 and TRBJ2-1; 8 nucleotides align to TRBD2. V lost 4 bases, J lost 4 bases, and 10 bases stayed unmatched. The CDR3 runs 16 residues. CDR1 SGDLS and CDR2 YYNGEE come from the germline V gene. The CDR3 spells CASSPTPSGLYNEQFF. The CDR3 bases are TGTGCCAGCAGCCCCACCCCTAGCGGGCTTTACAATGAGCAGTTCTTC. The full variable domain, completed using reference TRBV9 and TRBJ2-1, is DSGVTQTPKHLITATGQRVTLRCSPRSGDLSVYWYQQSLDQGLQFLIQYYNGEERAKGNILERFSAQQFPDLHSELNLSSLELGDSALYFCASSPTPSGLYNEQFFGPGTRLTVL.

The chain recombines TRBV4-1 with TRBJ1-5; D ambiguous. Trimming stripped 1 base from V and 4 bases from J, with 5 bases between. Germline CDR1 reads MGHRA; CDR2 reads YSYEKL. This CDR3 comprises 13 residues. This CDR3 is CASSQVPNQPQHF. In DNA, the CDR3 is TGCGCCAGCAGCCAAGTCCCTAATCAGCCCCAGCATTTT.

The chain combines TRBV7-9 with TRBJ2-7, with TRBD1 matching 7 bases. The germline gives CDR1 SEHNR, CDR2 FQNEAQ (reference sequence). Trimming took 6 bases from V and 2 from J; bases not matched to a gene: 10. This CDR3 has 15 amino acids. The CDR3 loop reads CASRSDRDTTYEQYF. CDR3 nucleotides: TGTGCCAGCAGGTCCGACAGGGATACAACCTACGAGCAGTACTTC.

The CDR3 DNA reads as TGTGCCAGCAGGGGACAGATGAACACTGAAGCTTTCTTT. This encodes CASRGQMNTEAFF. The chain employs TRBV2 and TRBJ1-1; 7 bases align to TRBD1. The CDR3 covers 13 residues. From germline, CDR1 is SNHLY and CDR2 FYNNEI. V gave up 6 bases and J gave up 0 bases; unmatched junction bases: 1.

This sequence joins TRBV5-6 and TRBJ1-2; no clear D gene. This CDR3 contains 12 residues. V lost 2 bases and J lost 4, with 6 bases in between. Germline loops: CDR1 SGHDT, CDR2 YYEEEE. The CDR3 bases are TGTGCCAGCAGCTTATACTCCTATGGCTACACCTTC. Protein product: CASSLYSYGYTF.

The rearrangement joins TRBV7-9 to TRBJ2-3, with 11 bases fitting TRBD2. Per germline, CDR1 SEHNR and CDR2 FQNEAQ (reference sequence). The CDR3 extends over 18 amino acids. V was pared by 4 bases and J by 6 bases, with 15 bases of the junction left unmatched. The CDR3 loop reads CASSSELAGARSGDTQYF. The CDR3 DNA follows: TGTGCCAGCAGCTCGGAACTAGCGGGGGCCCGATCAGGCGATACGCAGTATTTT.

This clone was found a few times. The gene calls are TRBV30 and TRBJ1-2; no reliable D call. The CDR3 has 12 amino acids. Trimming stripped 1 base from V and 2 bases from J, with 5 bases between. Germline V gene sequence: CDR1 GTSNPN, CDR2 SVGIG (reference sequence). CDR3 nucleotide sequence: TGTGCCTGGAGTGCCATGAACTATGGCTACACCTTC. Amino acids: CAWSAMNYGYTF. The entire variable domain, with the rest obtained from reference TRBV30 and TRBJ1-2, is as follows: SQTIHQWPATLVQPVGSPLSLECTVEGTSNPNLYWYRQAAGRGLQLLFYSVGIGQISSEVPQNLSASRPQDRQFILSSKKLLLSDSGFYLCAWSAMNYGYTFGSGTRLTVV.

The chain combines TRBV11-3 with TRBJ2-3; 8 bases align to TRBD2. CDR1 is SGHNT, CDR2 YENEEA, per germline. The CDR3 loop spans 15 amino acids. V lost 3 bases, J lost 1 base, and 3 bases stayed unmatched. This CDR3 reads CASSFGGAGTDTQYF. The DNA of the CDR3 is TGTGCCAGCAGCTTCGGGGGGGCCGGCACAGATACGCAGTATTTT.

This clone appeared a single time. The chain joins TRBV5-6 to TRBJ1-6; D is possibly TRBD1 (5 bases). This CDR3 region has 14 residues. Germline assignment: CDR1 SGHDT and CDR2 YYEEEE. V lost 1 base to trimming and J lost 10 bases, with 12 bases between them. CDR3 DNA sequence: TGTGCCAGCAGCTTGTCGGGGGTTGCCTCACCCCTCCACTTT. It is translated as CASSLSGVASPLHF.

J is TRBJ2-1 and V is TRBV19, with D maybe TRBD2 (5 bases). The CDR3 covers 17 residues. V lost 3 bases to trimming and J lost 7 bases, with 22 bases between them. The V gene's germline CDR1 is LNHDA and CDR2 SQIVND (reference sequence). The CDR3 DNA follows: TGTGCCAGTAGTATCTCCGGGGTAGGGATGCGACTTAATGAGCAGTTCTTC. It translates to CASSISGVGMRLNEQFF. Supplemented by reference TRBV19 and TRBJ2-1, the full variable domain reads DGGITQSPKYLFRKEGQNVTLSCEQNLNHDAMYWYRQDPGQGLRLIYYSQIVNDFQKGDIAEGYSVSREKKESFPLTVTSAQKNPTAFYLCASSISGVGMRLNEQFFGPGTRLTVL.